A selection of T cell receptor beta chains follows, all from one sample in a study of human T cells and chemical hapten exposure. TCRdb re-derived calls from the RACE reads in MiXCR, one entry per CDR3 protein. The sample yields roughly 30,000 distinct CDR3 sequences, approximately 9% seen once. The sequenced sample was whole blood, obtained in connection with sensitization to the hapten diphenylcyclopropenone (DPC). These receptors originate from a man aged 30 to 39 with alopecia areata. Some clones in this sample may be carry-over from other donors' samples. The CDR3 runs from the conserved cysteine through the conserved F or W. The D gene is left open where the match is weak. Clone sizes are given selectively: once, few, many, or a class where the clone is expanded.

CASSPTAGGPGTQYF	TGTGCCAGCAGCCCTACCGCGGGAGGGCCGGGGACGCAGTATTTT	many	TRBD2	TRBV7-9	TRBJ2-3
CASSSDGNTEAFF	TGTGCCAGCAGCTCCGACGGGAACACTGAAGCTTTCTTT	few	.	TRBV7-2	TRBJ1-1
CASSFPLGQGNYEQYF	TGTGCCAGCAGTTTTCCCCTAGGACAGGGCAACTACGAGCAGTACTTC	few	TRBD1	TRBV12-3/TRBV12-4	TRBJ2-7
CASSIPNLQETQYF	TGTGCCAGTAGTATACCTAACCTACAAGAGACCCAGTACTTC	.	.	TRBV19	TRBJ2-5
CASSYEAYEQYF	TGTGCCAGCAGCTACGAGGCATACGAGCAGTACTTC	.	.	TRBV7-2	TRBJ2-7
CASSPGTNSPLHF	TGTGCCAGCAGTCCCGGGACTAATTCACCCCTCCACTTT	few	.	TRBV6-5	TRBJ1-6
CASSSLTGQETQYF	TGTGCCAGCAGCTCCTTGACAGGTCAAGAGACCCAGTACTTC	few	.	TRBV11-2	TRBJ2-5
CASSRRTGEDTQYF	TGTGCCAGCAGTCGGCGGACAGGGGAAGATACGCAGTATTTT	few	TRBD1	TRBV27	TRBJ2-3
CASIPDRARETQYF	TGTGCCAGCATTCCGGACAGGGCCCGGGAGACCCAGTACTTC	many	TRBD1	TRBV7-6	TRBJ2-5
CSATLQEPVTDTQYF	TGCAGTGCTACCCTTCAGGAGCCCGTCACAGATACGCAGTATTTT	few	.	TRBV20-1	TRBJ2-3
CASSAGGQYLEGAFF	TGTGCCAGTAGTGCTGGGGGACAGTACCTTGAGGGAGCTTTCTTT	.	TRBD1	TRBV19	TRBJ1-1
CARWASVNTEAFF	TGTGCCAGATGGGCGTCGGTGAACACTGAAGCTTTCTTT	many	.	TRBV2	TRBJ1-1
CASSHRDRIYNEQFF	TGTGCCAGCAGCCATCGGGACAGAATTTACAATGAGCAGTTCTTC	few	TRBD1	TRBV14	TRBJ2-1
CASSLGQAPYEQYF	TGTGCCAGCAGTCTAGGACAGGCACCCTACGAGCAGTACTTC	many	TRBD1	TRBV6-2/TRBV6-3	TRBJ2-7
CASSFGALAGGDTDTQYF	TGTGCCAGCAGCTTCGGTGCCTTAGCGGGAGGGGACACAGATACGCAGTATTTT	.	TRBD2	TRBV11-2	TRBJ2-3
CASSQEGADHGTDTQYF	TGCGCCAGCAGCCAAGAGGGGGCAGACCATGGCACAGATACGCAGTATTTT	few	.	TRBV4-3	TRBJ2-3
CASSLTPRGNEQYF	TGTGCCAGCAGCTTAACTCCTCGCGGGAACGAGCAGTACTTC	.	.	TRBV11-2	TRBJ2-7
CSVEPQGLNIQYF	TGCAGCGTTGAACCCCAGGGGCTAAACATTCAGTACTTC	.	.	TRBV29-1	TRBJ2-4
CASSLSGTLYNEQFF	TGTGCCAGCAGCCTGTCCGGGACGCTCTACAATGAGCAGTTCTTC	few	.	TRBV27	TRBJ2-1
CSVRGANEKLFF	TGCAGCGTGAGAGGGGCTAATGAAAAACTGTTTTTT	.	.	TRBV29-1	TRBJ1-4
CASSLEAGPSYEQYF	TGCGCCAGCAGCTTAGAAGCAGGCCCCTCCTACGAGCAGTACTTC	.	.	TRBV5-1	TRBJ2-7
CASSELRLAGDNEQFF	TGTGCCAGCAGTGAACTTAGACTAGCGGGGGACAATGAGCAGTTCTTC	many	TRBD2	TRBV2	TRBJ2-1
CASSFSAGELFF	TGTGCCAGCAGTTTTTCGGCCGGGGAGCTGTTTTTT	many	.	TRBV6-5	TRBJ2-2
CASSPSGGGSYNEQFF	TGTGCCAGCAGCCCCTCTGGAGGTGGGTCCTACAATGAGCAGTTCTTC	.	.	TRBV7-6	TRBJ2-1